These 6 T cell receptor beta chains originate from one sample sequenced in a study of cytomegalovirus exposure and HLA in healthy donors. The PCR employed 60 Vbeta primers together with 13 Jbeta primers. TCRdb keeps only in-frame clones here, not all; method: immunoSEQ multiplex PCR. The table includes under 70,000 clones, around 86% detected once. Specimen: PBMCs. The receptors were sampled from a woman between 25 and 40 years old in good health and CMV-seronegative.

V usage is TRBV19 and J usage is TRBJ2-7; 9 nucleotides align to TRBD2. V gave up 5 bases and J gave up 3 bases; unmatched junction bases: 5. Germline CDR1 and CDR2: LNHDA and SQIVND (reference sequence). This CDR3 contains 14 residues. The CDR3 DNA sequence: TGTGCCAGTAGTCCCGCGGGAGGGGGCTACGAGCAGTACTTC. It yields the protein CASSPAGGGYEQYF.

CDR3 coding DNA: TGTGCCAGCAGCGGACGGGGGTCTATTGGGCAGTTCTTC. Translated, it gives CASSGRGSIGQFF. The chain couples TRBV7-3 to TRBJ2-1; D may be TRBD2 (6 bases). Trimming pared 5 bases from V and 12 bases from J, leaving 17 bases between. Germline-derived CDR1 and CDR2 are SGHTA and FQGTGA. There are 13 residues in the CDR3.

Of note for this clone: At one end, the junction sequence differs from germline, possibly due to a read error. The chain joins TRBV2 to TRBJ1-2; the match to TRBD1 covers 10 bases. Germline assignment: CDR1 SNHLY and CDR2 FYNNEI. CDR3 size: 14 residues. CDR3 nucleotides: TGTGCCAGCAGTATACTCGGGACAGGGGACCGCCACCCCTTC. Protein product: CASSILGTGDRHPF. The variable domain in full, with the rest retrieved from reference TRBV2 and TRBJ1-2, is EPEVTQTPSHQVTQMGQEVILRCVPISNHLYFYWYRQILGQKVEFLVSFYNNEISEKSEIFDDQFSVERPDGSNFTLKIRSTKLEDSAMYFCASSILGTGDRHPFGSGTRLTVV.

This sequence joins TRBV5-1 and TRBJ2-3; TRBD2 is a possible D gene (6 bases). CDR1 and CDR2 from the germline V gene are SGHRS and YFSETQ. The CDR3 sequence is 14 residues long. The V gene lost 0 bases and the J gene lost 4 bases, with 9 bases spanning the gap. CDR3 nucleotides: TGCGCCAGCAGCTTGGCACTAGCAGCAGATACGCAGTATTTT. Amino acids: CASSLALAADTQYF. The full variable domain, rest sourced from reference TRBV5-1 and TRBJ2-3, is KAGVTQTPRYLIKTRGQQVTLSCSPISGHRSVSWYQQTPGQGLQFLFEYFSETQRNKGNFPGRFSGRQFSNSRSEMNVSTLELGDSALYLCASSLALAADTQYFGPGTRLTVL.

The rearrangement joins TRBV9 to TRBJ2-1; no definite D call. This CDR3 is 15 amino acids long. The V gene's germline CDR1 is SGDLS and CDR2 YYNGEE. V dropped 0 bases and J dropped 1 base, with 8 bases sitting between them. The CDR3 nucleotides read TGTGCCAGCAGCGTAGGCGCGGCTTCCTACAATGAGCAGTTCTTC. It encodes CASSVGAASYNEQFF.

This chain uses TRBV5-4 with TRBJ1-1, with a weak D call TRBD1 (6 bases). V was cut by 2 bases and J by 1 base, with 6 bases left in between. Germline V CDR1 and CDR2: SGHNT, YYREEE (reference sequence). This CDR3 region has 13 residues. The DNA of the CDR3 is TGTGCCAGCAGCTTACAGGGGAACACTGAAGCTTTCTTT. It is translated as CASSLQGNTEAFF. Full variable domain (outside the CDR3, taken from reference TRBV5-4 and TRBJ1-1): ETGVTQSPTHLIKTRGQQVTLRCSSQSGHNTVSWYQQALGQGPQFIFQYYREEENGRGNFPPRFSGLQFPNYSSELNVNALELDDSALYLCASSLQGNTEAFFGQGTRLTVV.